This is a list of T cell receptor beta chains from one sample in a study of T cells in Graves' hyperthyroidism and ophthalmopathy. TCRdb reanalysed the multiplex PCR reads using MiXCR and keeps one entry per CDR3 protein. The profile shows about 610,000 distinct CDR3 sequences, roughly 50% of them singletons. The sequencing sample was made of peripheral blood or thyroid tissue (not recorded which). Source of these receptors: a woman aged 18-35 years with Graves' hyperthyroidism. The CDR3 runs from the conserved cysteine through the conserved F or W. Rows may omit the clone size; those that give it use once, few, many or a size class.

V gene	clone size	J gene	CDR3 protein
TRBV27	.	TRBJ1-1	CASSFRGQESEAFF
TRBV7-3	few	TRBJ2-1	CASSLNMIAGGYNEQFF
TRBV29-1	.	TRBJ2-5	CSVVGGGTGVETQYF
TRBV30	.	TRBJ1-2	CAWGVPRQNYYGYTF
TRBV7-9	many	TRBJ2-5	CASSWYFPTGGETQYF
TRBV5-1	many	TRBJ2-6	CASSLANNVLTF
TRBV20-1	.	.	CSARPPTSSYNEQFF
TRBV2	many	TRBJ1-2	CASSASGGVGYTF
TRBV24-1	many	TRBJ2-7	CATSDGTGGRYEQYF
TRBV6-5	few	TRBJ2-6	CASSPGHFSGANVLTF
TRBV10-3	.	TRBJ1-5	CAISGQGDNQPQHF
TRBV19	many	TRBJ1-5	CASDRDRASNQPQHF
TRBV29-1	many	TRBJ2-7	CSVEKDWDEQYF
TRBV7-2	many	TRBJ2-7	CASSSGTGPREQYF